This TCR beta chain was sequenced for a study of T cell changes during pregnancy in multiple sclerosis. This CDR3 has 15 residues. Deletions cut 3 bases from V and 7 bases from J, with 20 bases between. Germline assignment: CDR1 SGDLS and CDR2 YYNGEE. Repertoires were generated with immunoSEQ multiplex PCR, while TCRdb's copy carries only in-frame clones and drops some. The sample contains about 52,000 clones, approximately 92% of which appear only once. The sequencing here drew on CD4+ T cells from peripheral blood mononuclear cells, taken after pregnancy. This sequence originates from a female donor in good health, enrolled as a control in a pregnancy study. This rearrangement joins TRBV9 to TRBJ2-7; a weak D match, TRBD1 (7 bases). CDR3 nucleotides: TGTGCCAGCAGCGCCGCAGGGACAGCCCGGGGGGAGCAGTACTTC. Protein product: CASSAAGTARGEQYF.